One sample yielded the 19 T cell receptor beta chains listed below, sequenced in a study of blood T cell repertoires in COVID-19. Clones were sequenced by immunoSEQ multiplex PCR, and TCRdb holds only the in-frame ones, with some missing. Here the sample spans more than 11,000 clones, 83% being singletons. The sequencing input was peripheral blood. The source of these receptors is a woman aged 60-75 years with acute or convalescent COVID-19.

J is TRBJ1-1 and V is TRBV19; 10 nucleotides match TRBD1. CDR3 length equals 16 residues. Trimming took 5 bases from V and 8 from J; bases not matched to a gene: 14. Germline CDR1 LNHDA, CDR2 SQIVND (reference sequence). In DNA form, the CDR3 reads TGTGCCAGTAGTTTTCGACAGGGGGCTAGGGATTCCGAAGCTTTCTTT. Translated, it gives CASSFRQGARDSEAFF.

V gene TRBV10-3 combines with J gene TRBJ2-3; 9 nucleotides line up with TRBD2. V was clipped by 0 bases and J by 1 base; unmatched bases: 2. This CDR3 is built from 16 residues. From germline, CDR1 is ENHRY and CDR2 SYGVKD. CDR3 sequence: CAISESWTSGTDTQYF. The CDR3 DNA reads TGTGCCATCAGTGAGTCCTGGACTAGCGGCACAGATACGCAGTATTTT.

The sample holds one count of this clone. As DNA, the CDR3 is TGTGCCAGCAGCTTCGAATTCGGCAGGGGTAATTCACCCCTCCACTTT. Translating gives CASSFEFGRGNSPLHF. The rearrangement links TRBV5-4 to TRBJ1-6, with D tentatively TRBD1 (6 bases). Germline V lookup: CDR1 SGHNT, CDR2 YYREEE (reference sequence). This CDR3 comprises 16 residues. Trimming took off 2 bases at V and 6 bases at J, with 15 bases between the two ends.

This clone was counted a few times. DNA of the CDR3: TGTGCCAGCAGTTTAGGCGGACAGCCAGCTTTCTTT. As protein: CASSLGGQPAFF. V gene TRBV27 combines with J gene TRBJ1-1; TRBD1 might be the D (6 bases). The CDR3 length is 12 residues. Looked up from germline, CDR1 is MNHEY and CDR2 is SMNVEV (reference sequence). The V end lost 2 bases, the J end lost 10 bases, and 11 bases lay between the germline ends.

The V gene is TRBV5-5, the J gene TRBJ1-1; D gene unclear. The CDR3 runs 15 residues. V lost 4 bases, J lost 1 base, and 14 bases lay in between. Germline-derived CDR1 and CDR2 are SGHKS and YYEKEE (reference sequence). The CDR3: CASSTFRVENTEAFF. CDR3 nucleotides: TGTGCCAGCAGCACATTCCGGGTCGAGAACACTGAAGCTTTCTTT. Full variable domain (outside the CDR3, taken from reference TRBV5-5 and TRBJ1-1): DAGVTQSPTHLIKTRGQQVTLRCSPISGHKSVSWYQQVLGQGPQFIFQYYEKEERGRGNFPDRFSARQFPNYSSELNVNALLLGDSALYLCASSTFRVENTEAFFGQGTRLTVV.

This clone was recorded only once. The chain employs TRBV3-1 (or the pseudogene TRBV3-2) and TRBJ2-1; D is unresolved. CDR3 length: 15 residues. CDR1 is LGHDT and CDR2 is YNNKEL in the germline V gene (reference sequence). The V end was cut by 0 bases, the J end by 3 bases, with 9 bases between. In DNA form, the CDR3 reads TGTGCCAGCAGCCAAGATTACACAGACTACAATGAGCAGTTCTTC. This encodes CASSQDYTDYNEQFF.

The rearrangement joins TRBV14 to TRBJ2-7; 8 bases align to TRBD2. V trimming: 4 bases; J trimming: 4 bases; junction bases outside the gene matches: 12. Germline V CDR1 and CDR2: SGHDN, FVKESK. The CDR3 loop spans 16 amino acids. CDR3 DNA sequence: TGTGCCAGCAGCCGGAGTTATAGCGGGGTAGGGTACGAGCAGTACTTC. Protein: CASSRSYSGVGYEQYF.

The chain employs TRBV2 and TRBJ1-4, with TRBD1 identical over 7 bases. CDR1 and CDR2 from the germline V gene are SNHLY and FYNNEI. The ends lost 3 bases at V and 3 bases at J; junction bases unmatched: 10. The CDR3 runs to 17 residues. CDR3 in DNA: TGTGCCAGCAGTGACTCCTTAAGGGGGCGGGCTAATGAAAAACTGTTTTTT. This codes for CASSDSLRGRANEKLFF.

In its sample, this clone was seen a few times. V usage is TRBV7-2 and J usage is TRBJ2-3; TRBD2 aligns across 8 bases. The CDR3 totals 18 residues. CDR1 is SGHTA and CDR2 is FQGNSA in the germline V gene. The J segment lost 2 bases and the V segment lost 2 bases, leaving 12 bases of the junction unmatched. This chain's CDR3 is CASSLWGLAGFNTDTQYF. In nucleotides, the CDR3 is TGTGCCAGCAGCTTATGGGGGCTAGCGGGCTTCAACACAGATACGCAGTATTTT. Full variable domain (remainder filled in from reference TRBV7-2 and TRBJ2-3): GAGVSQSPSNKVTEKGKDVELRCDPISGHTALYWYRQSLGQGLEFLIYFQGNSAPDKSGLPSDRFSAERTGGSVSTLTIQRTQQEDSAVYLCASSLWGLAGFNTDTQYFGPGTRLTVL.

This clone was detected a few times. The rearrangement joins TRBV9 to TRBJ2-1; 7 bases agree with TRBD1. In germline, CDR1 is SGDLS, CDR2 YYNGEE. With V trimmed by 0 bases and J by 9 bases, 6 bases remained unmatched. The CDR3 loop spans 14 amino acids. The CDR3 DNA reads TGTGCCAGCAGCGTAGGAGGAACAGGGGCTGAGCAGTTCTTC. Translating it yields CASSVGGTGAEQFF.

The chain combines TRBV19 with TRBJ2-1, with TRBD1 matching 9 bases. J lost 9 bases, V lost 4 bases, and 1 base had no gene match. The CDR3 is made up of 12 amino acids. Germline V gene sequence: CDR1 LNHDA, CDR2 SQIVND (reference sequence). CDR3 residues: CASSNRGPEQFF. The DNA of the CDR3 is TGTGCCAGTAGTAACAGGGGGCCTGAGCAGTTCTTC.

The V and J genes are TRBV27 and TRBJ1-1; TRBD1 matches at 8 bases. From germline, CDR1 is MNHEY and CDR2 SMNVEV (reference sequence). V dropped 6 bases and J dropped 4; count of bases not matched to a gene: 7. The CDR3 has 14 amino acids. CDR3 sequence (DNA): TGTGCCAGCAGCCGACAGGGGACGGTCACTGAAGCTTTCTTT. It encodes CASSRQGTVTEAFF.

The CDR3 here is CASSNRGSGNTIYF. DNA for the CDR3: TGTGCCAGCAGCAATAGGGGTTCTGGAAACACCATATATTTT. This sequence joins TRBV7-2 and TRBJ1-3; TRBD1 is a possible D gene (5 bases). There are 14 residues in the CDR3. CDR1 is SGHTA and CDR2 is FQGNSA in the germline V gene. The V end was cut by 5 bases, the J end by 1 base, with 9 bases between.

This chain uses TRBV7-6 with TRBJ1-2; no reliable D call. The CDR3 extends over 14 amino acids. In germline, CDR1 is SGHVS, CDR2 FNYEAQ. Trimming removed 3 bases at V and 7 bases at J, with 15 bases between. CDR3 sequence reads: CASSFSTGSSGYTF. Here the CDR3 DNA reads TGTGCCAGCAGCTTTTCTACGGGGTCTAGTGGCTACACCTTC.

The genes are TRBV29-1 and TRBJ2-7; 7 bases agree with TRBD1. Germline CDR1 and CDR2: SQVTM and ANQGSEA. V lost 7 bases, J lost 2 bases, and 8 bases stayed unmatched. The CDR3 has 13 amino acids. The CDR3 coding sequence is TGCAGCGGGCTAAGGGGGCCAGCCTACGAGCAGTACTTC. Its protein is CSGLRGPAYEQYF.

This chain joins TRBV3-1 (or the pseudogene TRBV3-2) and TRBJ1-1, with TRBD1 matching over 7 bases. CDR1 is LGHDT and CDR2 is YNNKEL in the germline V gene (reference sequence). With V trimmed by 8 bases and J by 4 bases, 7 bases remained unmatched. The CDR3 length is 13 residues. The CDR3 DNA reads as TGTGCCAGCGCTTCGACAGGGAGCACTGAAGCTTTCTTT. It codes for CASASTGSTEAFF.

The CDR3 coding sequence is TGTGCCAGCAGCGTAAGGACTAGCGGGGGGGCAGATACGCAGTATTTT. Translating gives CASSVRTSGGADTQYF. The rearrangement uses TRBV7-9 and TRBJ2-3; 15 bases map to TRBD2. The CDR3 sequence is 16 residues long. Per the germline V gene, CDR1 is SEHNR and CDR2 is FQNEAQ (reference sequence). The V gene end was trimmed by 5 bases and the J gene end by 4 bases; junction bases not matched to a gene: 4.

This chain uses TRBV7-9 with TRBJ2-7, with 9 nucleotides matching TRBD1. Trimming took 3 bases from V and 2 from J; bases not matched to a gene: 8. The CDR3 totals 16 residues. The germline gives CDR1 SEHNR, CDR2 FQNEAQ (reference sequence). In nucleotides, the CDR3 is TGTGCCAGCAGCTTGATTGGGACAGGGAGCGCCTACGAGCAGTACTTC. Encoded protein: CASSLIGTGSAYEQYF. The full variable domain, in which reference TRBV7-9 and TRBJ2-7 provide the parts outside the CDR3, is DTGVSQNPRHKITKRGQNVTFRCDPISEHNRLYWYRQTLGQGPEFLTYFQNEAQLEKSRLLSDRFSAERPKGSFSTLEIQRTEQGDSAMYLCASSLIGTGSAYEQYFGPGTRLTVT.

V usage is TRBV5-1 and J usage is TRBJ1-3; tentatively, D is TRBD1 (5 bases). Germline V gene sequence: CDR1 SGHRS, CDR2 YFSETQ. V lost 0 bases and J lost 4, with 17 bases in between. The CDR3 runs 17 residues. The CDR3 DNA reads as TGCGCCAGCAGCTTGGCCGGTACAGGTCTCGCCGGAAACACCATATATTTT. It is translated as CASSLAGTGLAGNTIYF. The whole variable domain, filled in from reference TRBV5-1 and TRBJ1-3, reads KAGVTQTPRYLIKTRGQQVTLSCSPISGHRSVSWYQQTPGQGLQFLFEYFSETQRNKGNFPGRFSGRQFSNSRSEMNVSTLELGDSALYLCASSLAGTGLAGNTIYFGEGSWLTVV.